The next 26 T cell receptor beta chains were all read from a single sample in a study of control samples from healthy donors and cancer patients. The protocol was immunoSEQ multiplex PCR, while the TCRdb copy is restricted to in-frame clones and leaves out a portion. The sample has around 100,000 clones, under 95% seen once. Sequenced sample: blood. The origin of the receptors is a young woman in good health.

The genes are TRBV19 and TRBJ2-1; TRBD2 matches 8 bases. The junction had 3 bases not matched to a gene; V was cut back by 3 bases and J by 2 bases. Per the germline V gene, CDR1 is LNHDA and CDR2 is SQIVND (reference sequence). The CDR3 is made up of 15 amino acids. CDR3 DNA sequence: TGTGCCAGTAGTATCGGCGGGAGGCCCTACAATGAGCAGTTCTTC. This encodes CASSIGGRPYNEQFF.

CDR3 sequence reads: CASRLAPGTSRGYTF. DNA for the CDR3: TGTGCAAGTCGCTTAGCTCCCGGGACCTCAAGGGGCTACACCTTC. V is TRBV12-2 and J is TRBJ1-2. TRBV12-2 corresponds to a pseudogene. The CDR3 consists of 15 residues.

The V and J genes are TRBV19 and TRBJ1-5, with D tentatively TRBD1 (5 bases). With 1 base removed from V and 2 bases from J, the gap between germline ends came to 15 bases. This CDR3 comprises 17 residues. CDR1 and CDR2 (germline): LNHDA, SQIVND (reference sequence). The CDR3 nucleotides are TGTGCCAGTAGTATAGGAAGGGGAGGGGTGGGCAATCAGCCCCAGCATTTT. Residues: CASSIGRGGVGNQPQHF.

This chain's CDR3 is CASSRRGGGNTIYF. DNA of the CDR3: TGTGCCAGCAGCCGAAGGGGTGGCGGAAACACCATATATTTT. The chain is built from TRBV7-8 and TRBJ1-3, with a tentative D call TRBD1 (5 bases). This CDR3 has 14 amino acids. The germline V and J ends were trimmed by 5 bases and 4 bases, with 12 bases remaining between them. Germline lookup yields CDR1 SGHVS and CDR2 FQNEAQ. The whole variable domain, filled in from reference TRBV7-8 and TRBJ1-3, reads GAGVSQSPRYKVAKRGQDVALRCDPISGHVSLFWYQQALGQGPEFLTYFQNEAQLDKSGLPSDRFFAERPEGSVSTLKIQRTQQEDSAVYLCASSRRGGGNTIYFGEGSWLTVV.

The genes are TRBV9 and TRBJ1-2; D gene unclear. In germline, CDR1 is SGDLS, CDR2 YYNGEE. V lost 0 bases and J 4 bases, leaving 10 bases between the germline ends. The length of the CDR3 is 14 residues. As DNA, the CDR3 is TGTGCCAGCAGCGTAGAGATGGTCGGCTATGGCTACACCTTC. Translated, it gives CASSVEMVGYGYTF.

Only one count was recorded for this clone. CDR3 protein: CASSLDRASYEQYF. The CDR3 DNA reads as TGTGCCAGCAGCTTGGACAGGGCTTCCTACGAGCAGTACTTC. The rearrangement links TRBV5-4 to TRBJ2-7; D is perhaps TRBD1 (6 bases). V dropped 0 bases and J dropped 1 base, with 8 bases sitting between them. The CDR3 is made up of 14 amino acids. Germline V CDR1 and CDR2: SGHNT, YYREEE (reference sequence).

This clone was counted only a few times. The chain employs TRBV10-3 and TRBJ2-2; D unclear. This CDR3 region has 16 residues. V was cut by 3 bases and J by 0 bases, with 11 bases left in between. Germline V CDR1 and CDR2: ENHRY, SYGVKD. CDR3 sequence reads: CAISDSESPNTGELFF. The CDR3 coding sequence is TGTGCCATCAGTGACTCGGAATCTCCGAACACCGGGGAGCTGTTTTTT.

The J gene is TRBJ2-1, the V gene TRBV7-9, with 13 bases matching TRBD2. With V trimmed by 1 base and J by 9 bases, 9 bases remained unmatched. The CDR3 contains 17 residues. Germline CDR1 is SEHNR and CDR2 is FQNEAQ (reference sequence). The CDR3 DNA is TGTGCCAGCAGCTTAGGTGGGACTAGCGGGATTCGGGGTGAGCAGTTCTTC. Its translation: CASSLGGTSGIRGEQFF.

The chain has TRBV7-9 and TRBJ2-7, with TRBD1 as a possible D gene (5 bases). Trimming cost V 5 bases and J 7 bases, with 12 bases left between them. Germline V gene data show CDR1 as SEHNR and CDR2 as FQNEAQ (reference sequence). There are 12 residues in the CDR3. CDR3 sequence (DNA): TGTGCCAGCAGCACGCCTACAGGAGAGCAGTACTTC. This translates into CASSTPTGEQYF. Full variable domain (outside the CDR3, taken from reference TRBV7-9 and TRBJ2-7): DTGVSQNPRHKITKRGQNVTFRCDPISEHNRLYWYRQTLGQGPEFLTYFQNEAQLEKSRLLSDRFSAERPKGSFSTLEIQRTEQGDSAMYLCASSTPTGEQYFGPGTRLTVT.

This clone occurred a few times. The chain uses TRBV10-3 and TRBJ1-1; D is ambiguous. V gave up 0 bases and J gave up 5 bases, with 4 bases separating them. The CDR3 sequence is 12 residues long. Germline lookup yields CDR1 ENHRY and CDR2 SYGVKD. The DNA of the CDR3 is TGTGCCATCAGTGAGTCGCAGACTGAAGCTTTCTTT. Its translation: CAISESQTEAFF.

V usage is TRBV5-5 and J usage is TRBJ1-2; D not certain. Germline assignment: CDR1 SGHKS and CDR2 YYEKEE (reference sequence). V lost 4 bases to trimming and J lost 4 bases, with 14 bases between them. The CDR3 is 14 amino acids. In DNA form, the CDR3 reads TGTGCCAGCAGCGAAGAATCAGTCAGCTATGGCTACACCTTC. It translates to CASSEESVSYGYTF. Based on the CDR3 plus reference TRBV5-5 and TRBJ1-2, the full variable domain is DAGVTQSPTHLIKTRGQQVTLRCSPISGHKSVSWYQQVLGQGPQFIFQYYEKEERGRGNFPDRFSARQFPNYSSELNVNALLLGDSALYLCASSEESVSYGYTFGSGTRLTVV.

The CDR3 loop reads CATSRDRSSGADTQYF. DNA of the CDR3: TGTGCCACCAGCAGAGATAGGTCTAGTGGCGCAGATACGCAGTATTTT. The V gene is TRBV15, the J gene TRBJ2-3, with D hard to call. CDR3 length equals 16 residues. V was pared by 0 bases and J by 4 bases, with 14 bases between. CDR1 LNHNV and CDR2 YYDKDF come from the germline V gene (reference sequence).

The chain links TRBV13 to TRBJ2-7; D tentatively fits TRBD1 or TRBD2 (5 bases each). The CDR3 length is 12 residues. The germline V and J ends were trimmed by 5 bases and 9 bases, with 14 bases remaining between them. The germline gives CDR1 PRHDT, CDR2 FYEKMQ (reference sequence). CDR3 coding DNA: TGTGCCAGCAGCCAACGGGGCGAGGTGCAGTACTTC. This translates into CASSQRGEVQYF.

The V gene is TRBV13, the J gene TRBJ2-1, with TRBD2 identical over 8 bases. Trimming at V came to 1 base and at J to 0 bases, leaving 8 bases not matched to a gene. The CDR3 has 18 residues. Germline V CDR1 and CDR2: PRHDT, FYEKMQ (reference sequence). The CDR3, as DNA: TGTGCCAGCAGCTTAGTAGCGGGGTACAGAAGCTCCTACAATGAGCAGTTCTTC. This translates into CASSLVAGYRSSYNEQFF.

This clone is a singleton in its sample. The V and J genes are TRBV28 and TRBJ2-1; TRBD2 agrees at 14 bases. With V trimmed by 7 bases and J by 1 base, 12 bases remained unmatched. Per the germline V gene, CDR1 is MDHEN and CDR2 is SYDVKM. The CDR3 is 19 residues long. CDR3 bases: TGTGCCAGCAATCCCCAGACCGGACTAGCGGGGGGTTCCTACAATGAGCAGTTCTTC. This translates into CASNPQTGLAGGSYNEQFF.

This sequence joins TRBV6-4 and TRBJ2-3; D uncertain. This CDR3 region has 14 residues. Germline lookup yields CDR1 MRHNA and CDR2 SNTAGT. Trimming pared 0 bases from V and 4 bases from J, leaving 8 bases between. CDR3 in amino acids: CASSDSNGADTQYF. The CDR3 bases are TGTGCCAGCAGTGACTCCAATGGGGCAGATACGCAGTATTTT.

V is TRBV12-5 and J is TRBJ1-1; D call uncertain. Germline loops: CDR1 LGHNT, CDR2 FRNRAP. V lost 3 bases to trimming and J lost 0 bases, with 8 bases between them. This CDR3 spans 14 amino acids. CDR3 nucleotides: TGTGCTAGTGGTTTCTCCGTCATGAACACTGAAGCTTTCTTT. Translation gives CASGFSVMNTEAFF.

CDR3 region: CASSAGLAGGSTDTQYF. The DNA for the CDR3 is TGTGCCAGCAGCGCCGGACTAGCGGGGGGCAGCACAGATACGCAGTATTTT. J is TRBJ2-3 and V is TRBV11-3, with 14 bases fitting TRBD2. The J segment lost 0 bases and the V segment lost 5 bases, leaving 4 bases of the junction unmatched. The V gene's germline CDR1 is SGHNT and CDR2 YENEEA. The CDR3 is 17 residues long.

The chain employs TRBV5-5 and TRBJ1-4; D possibly corresponds to TRBD1 (6 bases). Germline V gives CDR1 SGHKS, CDR2 YYEKEE (reference sequence). The CDR3 length is 14 residues. Trimming shortened V by 5 bases and J by 4 bases, and 12 bases separated the two germline ends. The CDR3 region has the DNA TGTGCCAGCAGTTTCCGGGACAATAATGAAAAACTGTTTTTT. Protein: CASSFRDNNEKLFF.

The chain joins TRBV7-8 to TRBJ2-7, with 13 bases aligning to TRBD2. Trimming at V came to 6 bases and at J to 5 bases, leaving 10 bases not matched to a gene. Germline loops: CDR1 SGHVS, CDR2 FQNEAQ. CDR3 size: 16 residues. In DNA form, the CDR3 reads TGTGCCAGCAGAAAAACACAGGGACTAGCGGGACACGAGCAGTACTTC. This gives the protein CASRKTQGLAGHEQYF.

The rearrangement uses TRBV10-2 and TRBJ1-4; D is perhaps TRBD1 (5 bases). V was cut by 4 bases and J by 8 bases, with 14 bases left in between. The CDR3 is made up of 14 amino acids. In germline, CDR1 is WSHSY, CDR2 SAAADI. The CDR3 region has the DNA TGCGCCAGCAGTGTTTGGGGACTGGGAGAAAAACTGTTTTTT. Translating it yields CASSVWGLGEKLFF.

V is TRBV4-2 and J is TRBJ1-2; D may be TRBD1 (6 bases). V was clipped by 2 bases and J by 7 bases, with 14 bases between them. CDR3 length equals 14 residues. Germline CDR1 is LGHNA and CDR2 is YNFKEQ. The CDR3 loop reads CASSQPQGLTGYTF. Written as DNA, the CDR3 is TGTGCCAGCAGCCAACCGCAGGGGCTGACTGGCTACACCTTC.

The chain joins TRBV27 to TRBJ1-5; unclear D gene. The germline V gene encodes CDR1 MNHEY and CDR2 SMNVEV (reference sequence). The CDR3 runs 15 residues. V lost 2 bases to trimming and J lost 4 bases, with 12 bases between them. The CDR3 DNA is TGTGCCAGCAGTTTAGAGGGAGGGCTGAATCAGCCCCAGCATTTT. Translating it yields CASSLEGGLNQPQHF.

The chain employs TRBV19 and TRBJ2-1; 7 nucleotides align to TRBD2. With 4 bases clipped from V and 12 bases from J, the junction kept 9 bases outside the gene matches. The CDR3 is 13 residues long. From germline, CDR1 is LNHDA and CDR2 SQIVND (reference sequence). CDR3 sequence: CASSTPTGGWQFF. The CDR3 DNA reads as TGTGCCAGTAGTACCCCAACGGGGGGTTGGCAGTTCTTC.

The V gene is TRBV27, the J gene TRBJ1-3; 11 bases are shared with TRBD1. The CDR3 loop spans 16 amino acids. From germline, CDR1 is MNHEY and CDR2 SMNVEV (reference sequence). J was trimmed by 3 bases and V by 10 bases; bases with no gene match: 11. The CDR3 DNA sequence: TGTGCCAACCACCTGGGACAGGGGGTTTTTGGAAACACCATATATTTT. Translating gives CANHLGQGVFGNTIYF.

J is TRBJ1-1 and V is TRBV5-1; D unclear. The CDR3 has 13 amino acids. V lost 0 bases, J lost 1 base, and 4 bases lay in between. Per germline, CDR1 SGHRS and CDR2 YFSETQ. CDR3 bases: TGCGCCAGCAGCTTGGGAGGGAACACTGAAGCTTTCTTT. Encoded protein: CASSLGGNTEAFF.